This T cell receptor beta chain originates from a study of T cells in Graves' hyperthyroidism and ophthalmopathy. This clonotype was seen at least ten times. TCR beta CDR3 region amplification was performed from RNA transcripts. The primer set for the first-round RT-PCR of the TCR CDR3 was HTBI. Each CDR3 protein gets one entry after TCRdb re-called the multiplex PCR reads with MiXCR. The repertoire holds 310,000 or so distinct CDR3 sequences, with approximately 15% as singletons. Exclusion of a patient resulted from uncontrolled infection, other autoimmune disease, pregnancy or lactation. Input material: blood. The origin of this receptor is a woman aged 55-69 years with Graves' ophthalmopathy.

The CDR3 DNA reads as TGTGCCAGCAGCTTAGTATGGACACCGAACACCGGGGAGCTGTTTTTT. Its protein product is CASSLVWTPNTGELFF. The chain uses TRBV7-2 and TRBJ2-2; D might be TRBD1 (5 bases). Germline CDR1 and CDR2: SGHTA and FQGNSA. The CDR3 sequence is 16 residues long. V lost 1 base to trimming and J lost 0 bases, with 9 bases between them. The full variable domain, in which reference TRBV7-2 and TRBJ2-2 provide the parts outside the CDR3, is GAGVSQSPSNKVTEKGKDVELRCDPISGHTALYWYRQSLGQGLEFLIYFQGNSAPDKSGLPSDRFSAERTGGSVSTLTIQRTQQEDSAVYLCASSLVWTPNTGELFFGEGSRLTVL.